Below, 15 T cell receptor beta chains from the same sample are listed, as sequenced in a study of blood T cells in healthy people across ages. For the second PCR, which ran for roughly 6 to 11 cycles, a sample-barcoded 5' primer and a J-beta primer mix were used. TCRdb reprocessed the 5' RACE reads with MiXCR, giving one entry per CDR3 protein. Found here are about 720,000 distinct CDR3 sequences, around a quarter of them singletons; the top ten hold around 3.6%. Separately, the same data were catalogued under a study of T cells of mothers and their children.

Input material: blood. The receptor source for this set is a boy between 10 and 17 years old in good health.

The chain combines TRBV28 with TRBJ1-2; no reliable D call. Trimming stripped 5 bases from V and 6 bases from J, with 22 bases between. The CDR3 covers 16 residues. Germline values: CDR1 MDHEN, CDR2 SYDVKM. The chain's CDR3 is CASSLDPDPGGDGYTF. CDR3 DNA: TGTGCCAGCAGTCTCGATCCGGATCCGGGTGGGGATGGCTACACCTTC.

This clonotype was found a few times. The J gene is TRBJ2-1, the V gene TRBV5-1; 12 nucleotides line up with TRBD1. CDR3 length: 15 residues. V gave up 4 bases and J gave up 8 bases; unmatched junction bases: 7. Germline loops: CDR1 SGHRS, CDR2 YFSETQ. The CDR3 coding sequence is TGCGCCAGCAGCATGGGACAGGGGGCTATAGATGAGCAGTTCTTC. This translates into CASSMGQGAIDEQFF.

This chain uses TRBV20-1 with TRBJ2-1; 11 bases are shared with TRBD2. This CDR3 region has 20 residues. V gave up 5 bases and J gave up 4 bases; unmatched junction bases: 22. Germline values: CDR1 DFQATT, CDR2 SNEGSKA (reference sequence). CDR3 DNA sequence: TGCAGTGCTCCCCATTCGGGGGGTAGCGGGGGGGCCCCGGGGTACAATGAGCAGTTCTTC. Residues: CSAPHSGGSGGAPGYNEQFF.

This clonotype was counted at least ten times. The gene calls are TRBV19 and TRBJ2-1; D is uncertain. The CDR3 is 13 amino acids. Germline CDR1 reads LNHDA; CDR2 reads SQIVND (reference sequence). Deletions cut 6 bases from V and 3 bases from J, with 9 bases between. The CDR3 region is CASSPTSYNEQFF. The CDR3 nucleotides are TGTGCCAGTAGCCCGACAAGCTACAATGAGCAGTTCTTC.

The chain links TRBV10-3 to TRBJ1-2; D gene unclear. CDR3 length: 13 amino acids. Trimming removed 0 bases at V and 5 bases at J, with 7 bases between. Per the germline V gene, CDR1 is ENHRY and CDR2 is SYGVKD. CDR3 sequence (DNA): TGTGCCATCAGTGAGTCCGGACTTTATGGCTACACCTTC. Its protein product is CAISESGLYGYTF.

The chain carries TRBV5-1 and TRBJ2-5; unclear D gene. Trimming shortened V by 3 bases and J by 2 bases, and 11 bases separated the two germline ends. CDR1 SGHRS and CDR2 YFSETQ come from the germline V gene. This CDR3 has 14 amino acids. The CDR3 reads CASSYDGGQETQYF. For the CDR3, the DNA is TGCGCCAGCAGCTACGACGGTGGACAAGAGACCCAGTACTTC.

This clonotype has more than one count but fewer than ten. V is TRBV7-2 and J is TRBJ2-7; D gene unclear. Per the germline V gene, CDR1 is SGHTA and CDR2 is FQGNSA. This CDR3 comprises 13 residues. V was clipped by 1 base and J by 5 bases, with 9 bases between them. The CDR3: CASSLVDSNEQYF. CDR3 DNA: TGTGCCAGCAGCTTAGTGGATAGTAACGAGCAGTACTTC.

This clonotype was counted only a few times. The rearrangement links TRBV5-1 to TRBJ2-2; TRBD2 matches 12 bases. This CDR3 has 18 residues. The trim removed 4 bases at V and 6 bases at J, leaving 13 bases unmatched. Germline V gives CDR1 SGHRS, CDR2 YFSETQ. In DNA, the CDR3 is TGCGCCAGCAGCACCGGACTAGCGGGAAAATACCTGGCCGGGGAGCTGTTTTTT. Residues: CASSTGLAGKYLAGELFF.

Comment on this clonotype: One base away lies a much larger clone, so this may be a sequencing read error. V and J are TRBV12-3 or TRBV12-4 and TRBJ2-3; 7 bases line up with TRBD1. The V and J ends lost 7 bases and 4 bases, in that order; junction bases with no gene match: 2. The CDR3 spans 12 residues. CDR3 coding DNA: TGTGCCAGCACCGGACAGGCAGATACGCAGTATTTT. This encodes CASTGQADTQYF.

This clonotype was seen a handful of times. The J gene is TRBJ2-5, the V gene TRBV24-1; 11 bases are shared with TRBD1. The J call is uncertain, as TRBJ2-1 better fits the DNA end. Per the germline V gene, CDR1 is KGHDR and CDR2 is SFDVKD. The CDR3 consists of 18 residues. Written as DNA, the CDR3 is TGTGCCACCAGTGATCAAATTACCGGGACAGGGGGCTACAATGAGCAGTTCTTC. Its translation: CATSDQITGTGGYNEQFF.

This clonotype was recorded once. V and J are TRBV7-2 and TRBJ1-4; TRBD1 matches 8 bases. V shed 0 bases, J shed 6 bases, and the junction held 6 bases outside the gene matches. This CDR3 contains 16 residues. The V gene's germline CDR1 is SGHTA and CDR2 FQGNSA. The CDR3 DNA reads as TGTGCCAGCAGCTTAGCTATTGGACAGGGAGATGAAAAACTGTTTTTT. Its protein is CASSLAIGQGDEKLFF.

This clonotype was found a few times. This chain links TRBV29-1 with TRBJ1-4; maybe TRBD1 (6 bases). Trimming took off 6 bases at V and 5 bases at J, with 16 bases between the two ends. This CDR3 is 14 amino acids long. Germline-derived CDR1 and CDR2 are SQVTM and ANQGSEA. CDR3 DNA sequence: TGCAGCGTCACCTTCACAGGGATAAATGAAAAACTGTTTTTT. Encoded protein: CSVTFTGINEKLFF.

This chain connects TRBV20-1 to TRBJ2-7; D might be TRBD1 or TRBD2, each matching 5 bases. The V gene lost 0 bases and the J gene lost 0 bases, with 18 bases spanning the gap. The length of the CDR3 is 17 residues. The V gene's germline CDR1 is DFQATT and CDR2 SNEGSKA (reference sequence). The CDR3 sequence: CSARDWGFVSGSYEQYF. CDR3 in DNA: TGCAGTGCTAGAGATTGGGGGTTCGTATCCGGCTCCTACGAGCAGTACTTC.

This chain joins TRBV20-1 and TRBJ2-3; TRBD2 matches at 15 bases. Trimming at V came to 6 bases and at J to 0 bases, leaving 10 bases not matched to a gene. There are 18 residues in the CDR3. The germline V gene encodes CDR1 DFQATT and CDR2 SNEGSKA (reference sequence). The CDR3 DNA is TGCAGTGCCCCGGGACTAGCGGGGGGTTCTTCTAGCACAGATACGCAGTATTTT. Its protein product is CSAPGLAGGSSSTDTQYF.

This clonotype was counted between two and nine times. The genes are TRBV9 and TRBJ2-1; TRBD2 matches at 15 bases. The CDR3 covers 18 residues. After removal of 4 bases from V and 9 bases from J, the junction contained 14 bases not matched to a gene. Germline V gene lookup returns CDR1 SGDLS and CDR2 YYNGEE. The chain's CDR3 is CASSPRTSGGAGSGEQFF. The CDR3 DNA reads TGTGCCAGCAGCCCTCGGACTAGCGGGGGGGCCGGATCGGGTGAGCAGTTCTTC.